This entry lists 13 T cell receptor beta chains sequenced from one sample in a study of blood T cell repertoires in COVID-19. Generated by immunoSEQ multiplex PCR, the TCRdb table keeps only in-frame clones and is missing some. The data show 100,000 to 150,000 clones, more than 75% seen once. Sequenced input: peripheral blood. The receptors were gathered from a human donor in a cohort sampled during active COVID-19.

The chain uses TRBV5-6 and TRBJ1-4; 7 bases are shared with TRBD1. The CDR3 totals 13 residues. V shed 4 bases and J 8 bases; nucleotides not matched to a gene: 5. Germline CDR1 is SGHDT and CDR2 is YYEEEE. The CDR3 reads CASSRIRGEKLFF. Here the CDR3 DNA reads TGTGCCAGCAGCCGGATCAGGGGGGAAAAACTGTTTTTT.

The chain is built from TRBV25-1 and TRBJ1-1; D gene unclear. Germline V gene sequence: CDR1 MGHDK, CDR2 SYGVNS. There are 12 residues in the CDR3. The V gene lost 3 bases and the J gene lost 4 bases, with 6 bases spanning the gap. The CDR3 region is CASSDVSTEAFF. The CDR3 DNA sequence: TGTGCCAGCAGTGATGTCAGCACTGAAGCTTTCTTT.

The chain carries TRBV27 and TRBJ1-1; D may be TRBD1 (6 bases). CDR1 and CDR2 (germline): MNHEY, SMNVEV (reference sequence). The CDR3 sequence is 15 residues long. V was cut by 5 bases and J by 2 bases, with 15 bases left in between. Written as DNA, the CDR3 is TGTGCCAGCAGTATGCGGACAGACACTAACACTGAAGCTTTCTTT. Translated, it gives CASSMRTDTNTEAFF.

DNA of the CDR3: TGTGCCAGCAGCCTGACCGGGACAGCCAATCAGCCCCAGCATTTT. This codes for CASSLTGTANQPQHF. The genes are TRBV3-1 (or the pseudogene TRBV3-2) and TRBJ1-5, with 7 bases matching TRBD1. After removal of 4 bases from V and 3 bases from J, the junction contained 6 bases not matched to a gene. The CDR3 length is 15 residues. Germline-derived CDR1 and CDR2 are LGHDT and YNNKEL (reference sequence).

The chain carries TRBV3-1 (or the pseudogene TRBV3-2) and TRBJ2-1; D ambiguous. Per the germline V gene, CDR1 is LGHDT and CDR2 is YNNKEL (reference sequence). V was shortened by 2 bases and J by 7 bases, with 6 bases between the two germline ends. There are 12 residues in the CDR3. The CDR3 sequence is CASSQPPNEQFF. The CDR3 bases are TGTGCCAGCAGCCAACCCCCGAATGAGCAGTTCTTC.

This clone was seen just once. The chain has TRBV3-1 (or the pseudogene TRBV3-2) and TRBJ2-5; 7 nucleotides agree with TRBD2. V lost 5 bases to trimming and J lost 2 bases; unmatched junction nucleotides: 8. The V gene's germline CDR1 is LGHDT and CDR2 YNNKEL (reference sequence). This CDR3 contains 15 residues. The CDR3: CASSSPRTRQETQYF. The CDR3, as DNA: TGTGCCAGCAGCTCCCCCCGGACTAGGCAAGAGACCCAGTACTTC.

This chain connects TRBV11-3 to TRBJ2-5; maybe TRBD1 (5 bases). Germline V gives CDR1 SGHNT, CDR2 YENEEA. The CDR3 is 13 amino acids. Trimming took 4 bases from V and 7 from J, leaving 13 bases between them. CDR3 nucleotides: TGTGCCAGCAGCTCTACAGGCTACGGGACCCAGTACTTC. As protein: CASSSTGYGTQYF.

The rearrangement uses TRBV19 and TRBJ2-7; weak D call: TRBD2 (6 bases). The CDR3 is 15 residues long. Germline loops: CDR1 LNHDA, CDR2 SQIVND (reference sequence). Trimming shortened V by 5 bases and J by 1 base, and 15 bases separated the two germline ends. The CDR3 spells CASSWGGAGSYEQYF. Here the CDR3 DNA reads TGTGCCAGTAGTTGGGGCGGGGCGGGGTCCTACGAGCAGTACTTC.

The genes are TRBV7-2 and TRBJ2-1; tentatively, D is TRBD2 (5 bases). V was clipped by 5 bases and J by 10 bases, with 15 bases between them. The CDR3 spans 13 residues. Germline-derived CDR1 and CDR2 are SGHTA and FQGNSA. The CDR3 region has the DNA TGTGCCAGCAGCCCCGGCGGTCCGGGGGAGCAGTTCTTC. Residues: CASSPGGPGEQFF.

V usage is TRBV7-9 and J usage is TRBJ1-1; 7 bases agree with TRBD1. The CDR3 loop spans 15 amino acids. V lost 5 bases and J lost 0; bases outside the gene matches: 6. CDR1 and CDR2 (germline): SEHNR, FQNEAQ (reference sequence). For the CDR3, the DNA is TGTGCCAGCAGCATAAACGACAGGGTGAACACTGAAGCTTTCTTT. This gives the protein CASSINDRVNTEAFF.

The table lists this clone with a count of one. V usage is TRBV7-9 and J usage is TRBJ1-1; a possible D gene is TRBD1 (6 bases). Trimming pared 3 bases from V and 1 base from J, leaving 12 bases between. This CDR3 has 15 residues. Germline V gene data show CDR1 as SEHNR and CDR2 as FQNEAQ (reference sequence). CDR3 residues: CASSLPQGPNTEAFF. As DNA, the CDR3 is TGTGCCAGCAGCTTGCCACAGGGTCCGAACACTGAAGCTTTCTTT.

The V call is TRBV14, the J call TRBJ2-3, with 7 bases that match TRBD1. J was trimmed by 4 bases and V by 1 base; bases with no gene match: 2. Germline CDR1 is SGHDN and CDR2 is FVKESK. The CDR3 covers 14 residues. CDR3 bases: TGTGCCAGCAGCCAAGGGGACAGAGCAGATACGCAGTATTTT. As protein: CASSQGDRADTQYF.

The J gene is TRBJ2-7, the V gene TRBV6-2 or TRBV6-3; 7 bases are a match to TRBD2. The germline CDR1 and CDR2 sequences are MNHEY and SVGEGT. After removal of 4 bases from V and 7 bases from J, the junction contained 13 bases not matched to a gene. CDR3 length: 15 amino acids. This CDR3 is CASSFSASGGREQYF. CDR3 DNA: TGTGCCAGCAGTTTTTCGGCTAGCGGAGGCAGGGAGCAGTACTTC.